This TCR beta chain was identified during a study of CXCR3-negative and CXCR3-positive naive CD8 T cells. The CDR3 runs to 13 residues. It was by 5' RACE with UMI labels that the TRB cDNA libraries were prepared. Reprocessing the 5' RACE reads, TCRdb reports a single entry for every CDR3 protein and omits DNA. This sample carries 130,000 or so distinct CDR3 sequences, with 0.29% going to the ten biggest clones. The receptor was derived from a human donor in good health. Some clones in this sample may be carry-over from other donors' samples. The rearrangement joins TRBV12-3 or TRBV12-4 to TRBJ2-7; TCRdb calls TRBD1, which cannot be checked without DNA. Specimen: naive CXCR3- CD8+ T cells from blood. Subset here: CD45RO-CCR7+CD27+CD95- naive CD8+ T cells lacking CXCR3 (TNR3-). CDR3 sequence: CASMSQDRYEQYF.